This TCR beta chain is from a study of cytomegalovirus exposure and HLA in healthy donors. Overall study results and limits: The study put some 150 TCR beta chains on its list as cytomegalovirus-associated.

A multiplex PCR was run with 60 Vbeta primers and 13 Jbeta primers. The table came from immunoSEQ multiplex PCR; TCRdb's copy has only in-frame clones and leaves some out. Of roughly 100,000 clones listed, around three quarters are singletons. The CDR3 loop spans 15 amino acids. J lost 4 bases, V lost 2 bases, and 1 base had no gene match. Germline loops: CDR1 MNHEY, CDR2 SMNVEV (reference sequence). About this clone: Its antigen is unknown.

Among the donors, all were healthy bone marrow donors. The rearrangement joins TRBV27 to TRBJ1-6, with 8 bases identical to TRBD1. The sequencing sample was made of PBMCs. This TCR came from a woman younger than 30 in good health and CMV-seropositive. CDR3: CASSLGDRYNSPLHF. CDR3 bases: TGTGCCAGCAGTTTAGGGGACAGGTATAATTCACCCCTCCACTTT.